The sequence of this T cell receptor (beta chain) was determined in a study of cytomegalovirus exposure and HLA in healthy donors. Per the germline V gene, CDR1 is SQVTM and CDR2 is ANQGSEA. Between the trimmed V and J ends, which lost 7 bases and 1 base, there was a span of 15 bases. The CDR3 is 14 residues long. Researchers ran the PCR with 60 Vbeta and 13 Jbeta primers. Sequenced by immunoSEQ multiplex PCR; TCRdb stores in-frame clones only, minus some. This table has some 93,000 clones, roughly 63% appearing once. Note on this clone: Its antigen remains unknown.

Study findings and constraints: There were reportedly fewer N-insertions in an Asian-associated ancestry cluster than the roughly 670-donor mean, in a later analysis. Productive status was seen about 90% or about 30% of the time for most TCR beta V segments in an earlier analysis.

The receptor comes from a boy younger than 18 in good health and CMV-seropositive. Sequencing input: PBMCs. This chain links TRBV29-1 with TRBJ2-3; D unclear. For the CDR3, the DNA is TGCAGCGCCCAAGTTCCCCGCGGCACAGATACGCAGTATTTT. Protein sequence: CSAQVPRGTDTQYF.